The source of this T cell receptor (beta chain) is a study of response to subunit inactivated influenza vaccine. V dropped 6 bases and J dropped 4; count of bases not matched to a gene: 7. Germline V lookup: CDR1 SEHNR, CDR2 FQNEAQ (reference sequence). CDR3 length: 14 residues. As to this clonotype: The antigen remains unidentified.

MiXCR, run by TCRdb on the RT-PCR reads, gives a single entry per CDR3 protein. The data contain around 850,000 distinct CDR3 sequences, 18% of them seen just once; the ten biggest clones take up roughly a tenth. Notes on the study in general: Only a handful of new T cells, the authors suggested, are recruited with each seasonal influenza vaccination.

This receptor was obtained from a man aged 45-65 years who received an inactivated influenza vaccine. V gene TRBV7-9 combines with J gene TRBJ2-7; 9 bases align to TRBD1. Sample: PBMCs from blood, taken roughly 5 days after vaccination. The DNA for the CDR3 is TGTGCCAGCAGTTTGACAGGGGGACGTTACGAGCAGTACTTC. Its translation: CASSLTGGRYEQYF. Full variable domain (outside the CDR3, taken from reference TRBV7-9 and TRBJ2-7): DTGVSQNPRHKITKRGQNVTFRCDPISEHNRLYWYRQTLGQGPEFLTYFQNEAQLEKSRLLSDRFSAERPKGSFSTLEIQRTEQGDSAMYLCASSLTGGRYEQYFGPGTRLTVT.